This T cell receptor (beta chain) was sequenced for a study of T cell repertoires in aging, cancer and after chemotherapy (dated by TCRdb to the late 2010s). In terms of the full investigation: Donors were distributed across six age groups ranging from 30 or younger to 70 or older, with at least three individuals included per group. In the solid tumor group, the paired samples taken before and after chemotherapy came from patients with brain tumors (glioblastoma) who were receiving therapy based on temozolomide. The full dataset contained roughly 9 million TCR reads. To look at immunoaging and at how T cells reconstitute after chemotherapy, the study profiled TCR beta repertoires in peripheral blood from both healthy donors and cancer patients. Alongside around 97 healthy donors serving as a reference group, the cohort included 200 to 250 cancer patients, of whom 94 had hematological cancers and 124 had solid cancers.

TCR beta rearrangements were amplified from genomic DNA extracted from peripheral blood rather than from sorted cells or RNA. Using a mixed TRB-A/B primer pool, multiplex touch-down PCR amplified rearranged TRB sequences covering the V, D and J segments. Illumina adapters and sample indices were attached to the amplicons through two consecutive PCR reactions run with Phusion HS II polymerase. After gel purification with the NucleoSpin Gel and PCR Clean-up kit, the amplicons were checked using Qubit and an Agilent 2100 Bioanalyzer. Libraries were sequenced on an Illumina MiSeq using 600-cycle, single-indexed, paired-end runs. The original pipeline was this. Processing of the TRB sequences was carried out with MiXCR versions 2.12 and 3.0.5. Each unique CDR3 nucleotide sequence counted as one clone, and only productive sequences with at least two reads were retained. Repertoire metrics included Shannon diversity, evenness, clonality (one minus evenness), and alpha-parameterized diversity profiles from alpha 0 to 5. The IGoR algorithm was used to calculate generation probabilities for clones in the paired samples taken before and after chemotherapy. Using fastp trimming at Q25 and MiXCR clonotype assembly, TCRdb reanalyzed the public sequencing data and kept in-frame beta chains. Each entry merges the rows of one CDR3 protein and shows their most common DNA and genes. TCRdb's processing, not the authors' own work, is the source of the V and J calls. The sample table holds about 8,500 distinct CDR3 sequences, of which roughly 41% were seen once. Of the sample, 9% to 15% falls within the top ten clones.

The CDR3 sequence holds 11 residues, the cysteine and phenylalanine included. Only the CDR3 part of the read is kept: 33 bases, read in frame from the first base. The CDR1 and CDR2 encoded by the germline V gene (reference sequence) are GTSNPN and SVGIG. At the junction V is shortened by 8 bases and J by 1 base; bases outside the gene matches: 0. What the study reported, not specific to this receptor: In both cancer cohorts, the median generation probability rose over the chemotherapy interval, which suggests that the repertoire was reconstituted through rebound thymic output. According to the authors, the repertoire data do not allow conclusions to be drawn about immunological memory after chemotherapy. In healthy donors, the decline in TCR diversity with age was mainly explained by loss of richness, whereas in cancer patients loss of evenness was also found to contribute. Significantly lower blood TCR diversity and higher clonality were observed in untreated patients with hematological or solid cancers than in age-matched healthy donors.

This clonotype appeared a few times. Its antigen has not been determined. No quality values exist for individual bases; no much larger clone is one base distant. The V and J genes are TRBV30 and TRBJ2-7; 9 of the junction bases match TRBD2. What was sequenced was blood. This TCR came from a human donor with a solid tumor. The sequenced DNA: TGTGCCCTAGCGGGATCCTACGAGCAGTACTTC. Translated, this gives CALAGSYEQYF. With the rest looked up from the reference TRBV30 and TRBJ2-7 genes rather than sequenced, the full variable domain is SQTIHQWPATLVQPVGSPLSLECTVEGTSNPNLYWYRQAAGRGLQLLFYSVGIGQISSEVPQNLSASRPQDRQFILSSKKLLLSDSGFYLCALAGSYEQYFGPGTRLTVT.